The rows below give T cell receptor beta chains drawn from one sample of a study of blood T cell repertoires in COVID-19. Repertoires were generated with immunoSEQ multiplex PCR, while TCRdb's copy carries only in-frame clones and drops some. The sample has around 130,000 clones, about 89% seen once. The sample comprised peripheral blood. The receptors originated from a man aged 45-60 years with active or convalescent COVID-19. Both conserved end residues are part of each CDR3. The order of the fields is clone size, V gene, J gene, D gene, CDR3 length, CDR3 DNA, CDR3 protein. D genes are given only for firm matches. Size values are once, few and many counts, or a class for expanded clones, and some rows have none.

clone size: .
V gene: TRBV2
J gene: TRBJ2-3
D gene: .
CDR3 length: 16
CDR3 DNA: TGTGCCAGCAGCGCCGCACAGGGTTGGGGGTCAGATACGCAGTATTTT
CDR3 protein: CASSAAQGWGSDTQYF

clone size: once
V gene: TRBV30
J gene: TRBJ1-1
D gene: .
CDR3 length: 13
CDR3 DNA: TGTGCCTGGAGTACGACAGAGAACACTGAAGCTTTCTTT
CDR3 protein: CAWSTTENTEAFF

clone size: .
V gene: TRBV6-2/TRBV6-3
J gene: TRBJ2-7
D gene: TRBD2
CDR3 length: 17
CDR3 DNA: TGTGCCAGCAGTTACTCGATCGGGGCGGGAGAGGCCTACGAGCAGTACTTC
CDR3 protein: CASSYSIGAGEAYEQYF

clone size: .
V gene: TRBV3-1/TRBV3-2
J gene: TRBJ2-7
D gene: .
CDR3 length: 13
CDR3 DNA: TGTGCCAGCAGCCTTACCCAGGGCGGCGAGCAGTACTTC
CDR3 protein: CASSLTQGGEQYF

clone size: .
V gene: TRBV27
J gene: TRBJ2-1
D gene: TRBD2
CDR3 length: 15
CDR3 DNA: TGTGCCAGCAGTAGATGGACTAGCGGAGACAATGAGCAGTTCTTC
CDR3 protein: CASSRWTSGDNEQFF

clone size: .
V gene: TRBV24-1
J gene: TRBJ2-2
D gene: TRBD1
CDR3 length: 16
CDR3 DNA: TGTGCCACCAGTGAGCCGGGACAGGGCTACACCGGGGAGCTGTTTTTT
CDR3 protein: CATSEPGQGYTGELFF

clone size: few
V gene: TRBV28
J gene: TRBJ2-7
D gene: .
CDR3 length: 15
CDR3 DNA: TGTGCCAGCAGTTTTCACCAGGGAGGACCCTACGAGCAGTACTTC
CDR3 protein: CASSFHQGGPYEQYF

clone size: .
V gene: TRBV12-3/TRBV12-4
J gene: TRBJ1-1
D gene: .
CDR3 length: 13
CDR3 DNA: TGTGCCAGCAGTTCCCCAGGGAACACTGAAGCTTTCTTT
CDR3 protein: CASSSPGNTEAFF

clone size: .
V gene: TRBV19
J gene: TRBJ1-4
D gene: TRBD1
CDR3 length: 14
CDR3 DNA: TGTGCCAGTAGTTACAGGGGAGCCGATGAAAAACTGTTTTTT
CDR3 protein: CASSYRGADEKLFF

clone size: .
V gene: TRBV5-4
J gene: TRBJ1-1
D gene: .
CDR3 length: 17
CDR3 DNA: TGTGCCAGCAGCCTCGGTTCGCGTATATCCCGATTAGCTGAAGCTTTCTTT
CDR3 protein: CASSLGSRISRLAEAFF

clone size: .
V gene: TRBV2
J gene: TRBJ2-7
D gene: TRBD1
CDR3 length: 17
CDR3 DNA: TGTGCCAGCCCACCGCACCTTGTACAGGGGGTTGATGGCGAGCAGTACTTC
CDR3 protein: CASPPHLVQGVDGEQYF

clone size: .
V gene: TRBV28
J gene: TRBJ2-1
D gene: TRBD2
CDR3 length: 14
CDR3 DNA: TGTGCCAGCGGGCTAGCGGGAGTTTACAATGAGCAGTTCTTC
CDR3 protein: CASGLAGVYNEQFF

clone size: .
V gene: TRBV7-2
J gene: TRBJ2-7
D gene: TRBD1
CDR3 length: 14
CDR3 DNA: TGTGCCAGCAGCTTAGAGACAGGGACCTACGAGCAGTACTTC
CDR3 protein: CASSLETGTYEQYF

clone size: .
V gene: TRBV18
J gene: TRBJ1-3
D gene: .
CDR3 length: 20
CDR3 DNA: TGTGCCAGCTCACCCGGGTCTATTCGGGGTAACAATAGAGGCGGAAACACCATATATTTT
CDR3 protein: CASSPGSIRGNNRGGNTIYF